This T cell receptor beta chain was profiled in a study of regulatory T cells in long-lasting Graves disease. Overall study context: Graves' patients, newly diagnosed, had taken antithyroid drugs under 3 months.

As for time point: newly diagnosed GD, antithyroid drugs for less than 3 months. Extracted RNA from PBMCs served as the source of the TCR library. iRepertoire HTBI primers and Arm-PCR of CDR3 regions built TCR beta libraries. TCRdb recomputed calls from the multiplex PCR reads with MiXCR, one row per CDR3 protein. The table records a few hundred thousand distinct CDR3 sequences, about 13% of them present only once. General study findings and limits: Persistent Graves' patients showed reduced TCR diversity versus newly diagnosed patients.

Trimming took 2 bases from V and 4 from J; bases not matched to a gene: 16. The germline V gene has CDR1 GTSNPN and CDR2 SVGIG (reference sequence). The length of the CDR3 is 18 residues. This clonotype has a count of ten or more. Its antigen remains unknown. These data also formed part of another study, on T cells in Graves' hyperthyroidism and ophthalmopathy. According to that study: Aged 18 to 65, the patients had hyperthyroidism that was newly diagnosed and had lasted under 2 months. An initial round of RT-PCR targeting the TCR CDR3 relied on the HTBI primer set.

The sequence was collected from a man aged 30 to 39 with Graves disease. Sequenced here: peripheral blood mononuclear cells (PBMCs), sampled at new diagnosis, from a patient treated with antithyroid drugs. The chain recombines TRBV30 with TRBJ1-2, with 10 bases aligning to TRBD1. The CDR3 sequence: CAWSPTRTSTGGAYGYTF. The CDR3, as DNA: TGTGCCTGGAGTCCAACCCGTACCTCGACAGGGGGCGCCTATGGCTACACCTTC.